This TCR beta chain was observed in a study of CD8 T cells in Susac syndrome. Random-hexamer reverse transcription was applied to roughly 0.5 to 1 ug RNA. TCRdb redid the calling of the immunoSEQ multiplex PCR reads with MiXCR, one entry per CDR3 protein. The repertoire holds about 130,000 distinct CDR3 sequences, with about 95% as singletons. The germline V and J ends were trimmed by 2 bases and 2 bases, with 15 bases remaining between them. The CDR3 has 16 residues. The chain links TRBV12-3 or TRBV12-4 to TRBJ1-1, with D tentatively TRBD1 (6 bases). The sequence came from a human donor in good health. The sample was CD4+ T cells from PBMCs. The CDR3 here is CASSLTFKGGNTEAFF. CDR3 coding DNA: TGTGCCAGCAGTTTAACTTTTAAGGGGGGAAACACTGAAGCTTTCTTT.